One sample yielded the 2 T cell receptor beta chains listed below, sequenced in a study of T cell responses to AZD1222 COVID-19 vaccine. Assay used: immunoSEQ multiplex PCR; TCRdb lists only in-frame clones, some missing. This table holds 75,000 to 95,000 clones, about 88% found once. The material was peripheral blood, obtained on day 0 of AZD1222 vaccination. These receptors all come from an adult in good health.

This chain links TRBV29-1 with TRBJ1-1; D perhaps matches TRBD1 (5 bases). Trimming left V 5 bases short and J 1 base short, with 8 bases between. Germline V gene data show CDR1 as SQVTM and CDR2 as ANQGSEA. The CDR3 consists of 12 residues. CDR3 in DNA: TGCAGCGTTACTAGGGGGAACACTGAAGCTTTCTTT. Residues: CSVTRGNTEAFF. Full variable domain (rest looked up from reference TRBV29-1 and TRBJ1-1): SAVISQKPSRDICQRGTSLTIQCQVDSQVTMMFWYRQQPGQSLTLIATANQGSEATYESGFVIDKFPISRPNLTFSTLTVSNMSPEDSSIYLCSVTRGNTEAFFGQGTRLTVV.

The chain combines TRBV10-3 with TRBJ2-7; 12 bases map to TRBD2. The CDR3 contains 13 residues. Germline V lookup: CDR1 ENHRY, CDR2 SYGVKD. The V and J ends lost 8 bases and 2 bases, in that order; junction bases with no gene match: 1. CDR3 residues: CAIGLAGTYEQYF. The CDR3 nucleotides are TGTGCCATCGGACTAGCGGGGACCTACGAGCAGTACTTC.